The 8 T cell receptor beta chains below come from one sample, sequenced in a study of blood T cell repertoires in COVID-19. TCRdb's copy holds only in-frame clones and misses some; the assay was immunoSEQ multiplex PCR. The sample has over 80,000 clones, nearly 90% seen once. The specimen was peripheral blood. The receptors here all came from a man in his fifties or sixties with acute or convalescent COVID-19.

The chain uses TRBV5-4 and TRBJ2-1; D might be TRBD1 (6 bases). The CDR3 sequence is 15 residues long. Germline values: CDR1 SGHNT, CDR2 YYREEE (reference sequence). V was shortened by 1 base and J by 12 bases, with 20 bases between the two germline ends. The CDR3 coding sequence is TGTGCCAGCAGCTTGATGTCGGCAGGGGTTGTGGCGCAGTTCTTC. This codes for CASSLMSAGVVAQFF.

The chain combines TRBV6-2 or TRBV6-3 with TRBJ2-1, with D possibly being TRBD2 (6 bases). The ends were cut back, 6 bases at V and 2 bases at J, with 14 bases in the middle. Per the germline V gene, CDR1 is MNHEY and CDR2 is SVGEGT. This CDR3 contains 15 residues. The CDR3 loop is CASSQGGATYNEQFF. In nucleotides, the CDR3 is TGTGCCAGCAGCCAAGGAGGGGCTACCTACAATGAGCAGTTCTTC.

The chain combines TRBV27 with TRBJ1-5; 7 bases map to TRBD1. The junction had 7 bases not matched to a gene; V was cut back by 6 bases and J by 2 bases. Germline V gene sequence: CDR1 MNHEY, CDR2 SMNVEV (reference sequence). The CDR3 sequence is 15 residues long. The CDR3: CASSLGTVGNQPQHF. CDR3 nucleotide sequence: TGTGCCAGCAGCCTGGGGACAGTGGGCAATCAGCCCCAGCATTTT.

A single count supports this clone. The V and J genes are TRBV18 and TRBJ1-1; D unresolved. Trimming removed 3 bases from V and 2 bases from J, with 13 bases in between. This CDR3 has 15 amino acids. Germline-derived CDR1 and CDR2 are KGHSH and LQKENI. This CDR3 is CASSPQLGDNTEAFF. The CDR3 bases are TGTGCCAGCTCACCCCAACTGGGAGACAACACTGAAGCTTTCTTT.

In this sample, this clone turned up a few times. J is TRBJ2-7 and V is TRBV2; D perhaps matches TRBD1 (5 bases). CDR1 and CDR2 (germline): SNHLY, FYNNEI. This CDR3 spans 14 amino acids. The V gene lost 6 bases and the J gene lost 0 bases, with 12 bases spanning the gap. CDR3 protein: CASSRRVSSYEQYV. CDR3 nucleotide sequence: TGTGCCAGCAGCCGCAGGGTGTCCTCCTACGAGCAGTACGTC.

The chain joins TRBV10-3 to TRBJ1-1, with D possibly being TRBD1 (6 bases). V lost 0 bases and J lost 4, with 12 bases in between. In germline, CDR1 is ENHRY, CDR2 SYGVKD. The CDR3 is 15 amino acids. The CDR3: CAISESGQGSTEAFF. The CDR3 nucleotides read TGTGCCATCAGTGAGTCAGGGCAGGGGAGCACTGAAGCTTTCTTT.

This chain joins TRBV27 and TRBJ1-1; D unresolved. Trimming removed 6 bases from V and 0 bases from J, with 11 bases in between. The CDR3 is 14 residues long. CDR1 is MNHEY and CDR2 is SMNVEV in the germline V gene (reference sequence). The CDR3 DNA is TGTGCCAGCAGAAGGGAGAGACTGAACACTGAAGCTTTCTTT. This translates into CASRRERLNTEAFF.

J is TRBJ2-1 and V is TRBV11-2; D is uncertain. The V and J ends lost 1 base and 6 bases respectively, with 4 bases between them. From germline, CDR1 is SGHAT and CDR2 FQNNGV. There are 12 residues in the CDR3. The CDR3 nucleotides read TGTGCCAGCAGCTTAGGTATCAATGAGCAGTTCTTC. It translates to CASSLGINEQFF.